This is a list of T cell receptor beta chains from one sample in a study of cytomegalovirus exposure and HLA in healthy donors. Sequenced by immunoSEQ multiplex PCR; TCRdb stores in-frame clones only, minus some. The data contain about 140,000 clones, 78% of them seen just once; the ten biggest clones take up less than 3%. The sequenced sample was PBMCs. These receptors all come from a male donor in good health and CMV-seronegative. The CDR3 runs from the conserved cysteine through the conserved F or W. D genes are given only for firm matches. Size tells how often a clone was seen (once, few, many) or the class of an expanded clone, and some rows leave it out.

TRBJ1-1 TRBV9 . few TGTGCCAGCAGCGTAGGGGGCTACGGCACTGAAGCTTTCTTT CASSVGGYGTEAFF
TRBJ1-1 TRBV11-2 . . TGTGCCAGCAGCTTAGGAGGGGGTCGCGACACTGAAGCTTTCTTT CASSLGGGRDTEAFF
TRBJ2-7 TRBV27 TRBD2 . TGTGCCAGCAGGCTCCGAGCGGGGTTGGACGAGCAGTACTTC CASRLRAGLDEQYF
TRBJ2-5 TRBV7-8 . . TGTGCCAGCAGCTTAGGGCTCCCCCGGGGAGAGACCCAGTACTTC CASSLGLPRGETQYF
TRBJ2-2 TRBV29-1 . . TGCAGCGTTGGGGCCAGAGGGGGCACCGGGGAGCTGTTTTTT CSVGARGGTGELFF
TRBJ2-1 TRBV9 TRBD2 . TGTGCCAGCAGCGTAGGTGGTAGCGGGATACAAAATGAGCAGTTCTTC CASSVGGSGIQNEQFF
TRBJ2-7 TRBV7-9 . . TGTGCCAGCAGCTTAGCGCGGGGCAAACCCGAGCAGTACTTC CASSLARGKPEQYF
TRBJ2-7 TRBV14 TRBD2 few TGTGCCAGCAGCCTCAAGCTTAGCGGGAGGTGGGGCTACGAGCAGTACTTC CASSLKLSGRWGYEQYF
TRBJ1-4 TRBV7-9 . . TGTGCCAGCAGCTTGGGGGCCTTGGCAGTAAATGAAAAACTGTTTTTT CASSLGALAVNEKLFF
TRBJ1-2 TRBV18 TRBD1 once TGTGCCAGCTCATTGGACAGGGTCGACGGCTACACCTTC CASSLDRVDGYTF
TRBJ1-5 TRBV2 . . TGTGCCAGCAGTGAATCTAGGACAGATTACAATCAGCCCCAGCATTTT CASSESRTDYNQPQHF
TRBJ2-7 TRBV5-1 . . TGCGCCAGCAGCTTGACACTGGCAGGGTACACCTACGAGCAGTACTTC CASSLTLAGYTYEQYF
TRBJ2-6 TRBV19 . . TGTGCCAGTAGCAAACATCAGGGTACCGGGGCCAACGTCCTGACTTTC CASSKHQGTGANVLTF
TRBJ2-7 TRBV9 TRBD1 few TGTGCCAGCAGCGTAGGTGGGACAGGGTTCATCTACGAGCAGTACTTC CASSVGGTGFIYEQYF
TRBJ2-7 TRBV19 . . TGTGCCAGTAGTTCAGGACAAACCTACGAGCAGTACTTC CASSSGQTYEQYF
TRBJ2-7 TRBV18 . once TGTGCCAGCTCACTACAGGGTTACTCCTACGAGCAGTACTTC CASSLQGYSYEQYF
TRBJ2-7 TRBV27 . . TGTGCCAGCAGTCTCACTGGGGGGGCGAACTACGAGCAGTACTTC CASSLTGGANYEQYF
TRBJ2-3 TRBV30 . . TGTGCCTGGAGTGTTGGACGGACAAGCACAGATACGCAGTATTTT CAWSVGRTSTDTQYF
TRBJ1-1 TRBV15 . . TGTGCCACCAGCAGAGATCCCCTATTTGGGAGGGGTGGCACTGAAGCTTTCTTT CATSRDPLFGRGGTEAFF
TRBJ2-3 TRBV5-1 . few TGCGCCAGCAGCTTGTTAGTTGGAGCGAGCGGAGATACGCAGTATTTT CASSLLVGASGDTQYF